The entry below gives a single TCR beta chain sequence along with its context. Its antigen is as yet unknown. The junction had 12 bases not matched to a gene; V was cut back by 4 bases and J by 2 bases. The CDR3 is 17 residues long. The germline V gene has CDR1 SGHKS and CDR2 YYEKEE (reference sequence). Treatment here: 19 received Ad26.COV2.S at low or high dose, single or two shots; a few received placebo; per-sample allocation not given. After the first vaccine or placebo injection, samples were drawn on day 63. The data derive from a study of Ad26.COV2.S vaccination and SARS-CoV-2 variants. Background on the study: Participants got Ad26.COV2.S intramuscularly, once or twice 56 days apart. Study results and caveats: It is possible that the TCR breadth and depth analyses underestimated the total T cell responses.

Sequencing used immunoSEQ multiplex PCR; TCRdb keeps in-frame clones, though not all of them. The table lists under 600,000 clones, 80% to 90% of them singletons, with more than 1.5% in the top ten. This clonotype was sampled from a person between 18 and 59 years old who received the Ad26.COV2.S COVID-19 vaccine or a placebo. The sequenced sample was peripheral blood, obtained in a trial of Ad26.COV2.S vaccine versus placebo. The rearrangement links TRBV5-5 to TRBJ2-5, with 9 nucleotides matching TRBD1. DNA for the CDR3: TGTGCCAGCAGCCACCCGACAGGGGGACCTTTACAAGAGACCCAGTACTTC. It is translated as CASSHPTGGPLQETQYF. The full variable domain, completed using reference TRBV5-5 and TRBJ2-5, is DAGVTQSPTHLIKTRGQQVTLRCSPISGHKSVSWYQQVLGQGPQFIFQYYEKEERGRGNFPDRFSARQFPNYSSELNVNALLLGDSALYLCASSHPTGGPLQETQYFGPGTRLLVL.